The table lists the clone carrying this T cell receptor beta chain with many counts. Its cognate antigen is unknown. The V end was cut by 7 bases, the J end by 4 bases, with 29 bases between. The CDR3 contains 18 residues. Germline-derived CDR1 and CDR2 are SGHTA and FQGNSA. This entry belongs to a study of T cell repertoires in cytomegalovirus infection. Across the whole study: TCR beta signatures that were public indicated CMV infection and matching HLA type. Study-wide findings and caveats: Pooled public TCR beta family frequency picked out CMV carriers with the relevant HLA. Within the response measured ex vivo, HLA-C-restricted CMV-specific TCR beta clonotypes were dominant.

TCRdb passed the reads through MiXCR, listing each CDR3 protein once. This sample yields 480,000 or so distinct CDR3 sequences, of which approximately 10% are seen a single time; approximately 10% belongs to the top ten. This receptor was taken from a human donor in good health (CMV status not recorded). Some clones in this sample may be carry-over from other donors' samples. Sequencing was carried out using PBMCs. This chain joins TRBV7-2 and TRBJ2-7; a possible D gene is TRBD1 (6 bases). CDR3 region: CASTTYWGPRRAPYEQYF. In DNA form, the CDR3 reads TGTGCCAGCACCACTTATTGGGGGCCTAGAAGGGCCCCGTACGAGCAGTACTTC.